A single sample is the source of the 10 T cell receptor beta chains below, sequenced in a study of glioma-infiltrating T cells after dendritic cell vaccination. Method: immunoSEQ multiplex PCR; TCRdb's copy keeps in-frame clones and lacks some. The sample lists 60,000 to 70,000 clones, 82% occurring once. Sequenced here: blood, sampled before dendritic cell vaccination. These receptors all stem from a human donor with glioblastoma.

The genes are TRBV7-2 and TRBJ2-7; 7 bases are a match to TRBD2. V lost 1 base and J lost 4; bases outside the gene matches: 7. This CDR3 is built from 15 residues. Per the germline V gene, CDR1 is SGHTA and CDR2 is FQGNSA. The CDR3 DNA reads as TGTGCCAGCAGCTTAGGGTCTAGCGGAGAGTACGAGCAGTACTTC. This encodes CASSLGSSGEYEQYF.

The chain is built from TRBV18 and TRBJ1-1, with 7 bases matching TRBD1. V trimming: 5 bases; J trimming: 3 bases; junction bases outside the gene matches: 3. Looked up from germline, CDR1 is KGHSH and CDR2 is LQKENI. CDR3 length: 13 amino acids. The CDR3 DNA follows: TGTGCCAGCTCAAGGGACAGTTACACTGAAGCTTTCTTT. Its protein product is CASSRDSYTEAFF.

The chain is built from TRBV7-8 and TRBJ2-3; TRBD1 might be the D (6 bases). The V end lost 6 bases, the J end lost 2 bases, and 21 bases lay between the germline ends. Germline loops: CDR1 SGHVS, CDR2 FQNEAQ. The CDR3 loop spans 17 amino acids. The CDR3 reads CASRPTGWGPDTDTQYF. In nucleotides, the CDR3 is TGTGCCAGCAGGCCCACCGGGTGGGGGCCAGACACAGATACGCAGTATTTT.

The rearrangement joins TRBV6-1 to TRBJ2-7; 9 bases match TRBD2. Germline V gene sequence: CDR1 MNHNS, CDR2 SASEGT. This CDR3 is 14 amino acids long. V gave up 2 bases and J gave up 3 bases; unmatched junction bases: 2. Here the CDR3 DNA reads TGTGCCAGCAGTGAACTAGCGGGGATCTACGAGCAGTACTTC. It specifies CASSELAGIYEQYF.

The rearrangement joins TRBV27 to TRBJ1-1, with D tentatively TRBD1 (5 bases). The germline V gene encodes CDR1 MNHEY and CDR2 SMNVEV (reference sequence). The V and J ends lost 2 bases and 5 bases respectively, with 15 bases between them. This CDR3 region has 15 residues. The CDR3 sequence is CASSLTREVGTEAFF. CDR3 DNA: TGTGCCAGCAGTTTAACCAGGGAGGTAGGGACTGAAGCTTTCTTT.

This clone is a singleton in its sample. The V gene is TRBV5-1, the J gene TRBJ1-1; TRBD1 might be the D (5 bases). The length of the CDR3 is 14 residues. Germline loops: CDR1 SGHRS, CDR2 YFSETQ. V was pared by 3 bases and J by 1 base, with 10 bases between. The CDR3 loop reads CASSSGLTNTEAFF. The CDR3 nucleotides are TGCGCCAGCAGCTCGGGACTGACGAACACTGAAGCTTTCTTT. Complete variable domain (other parts from reference TRBV5-1 and TRBJ1-1): KAGVTQTPRYLIKTRGQQVTLSCSPISGHRSVSWYQQTPGQGLQFLFEYFSETQRNKGNFPGRFSGRQFSNSRSEMNVSTLELGDSALYLCASSSGLTNTEAFFGQGTRLTVV.

The chain has TRBV28 and TRBJ1-2; maybe TRBD1 (5 bases). The germline CDR1 and CDR2 sequences are MDHEN and SYDVKM. V lost 10 bases and J 7 bases, leaving 28 bases between the germline ends. This CDR3 spans 16 amino acids. The CDR3 bases are TGTGCCACTCCCTCTCGGGGGGGTAGGAGGGACGGTGGCTACACCTTC. This translates into CATPSRGGRRDGGYTF.

CDR3 nucleotide sequence: TGTGCCAGCAGCTCAGGCCGCCCTCGAGCTTTCTTT. This codes for CASSSGRPRAFF. The chain joins TRBV28 to TRBJ1-1; D call uncertain. CDR3 size: 12 residues. Trimming left V 6 bases short and J 10 bases short, with 15 bases between. The germline V gene encodes CDR1 MDHEN and CDR2 SYDVKM.

This clone has a handful of counts. The chain combines TRBV18 with TRBJ1-3; the D gene is possibly TRBD1 (5 bases). Trimming left V 3 bases short and J 4 bases short, with 10 bases between. This CDR3 comprises 14 residues. Germline V gene sequence: CDR1 KGHSH, CDR2 LQKENI. CDR3 sequence (DNA): TGTGCCAGCTCACCGGAGGGGAACGGAAACACCATATATTTT. Encoded protein: CASSPEGNGNTIYF.

This clone was observed a single time. This chain joins TRBV7-9 and TRBJ2-1; D might be TRBD1 (6 bases). The CDR3 length is 14 residues. V was cut by 4 bases and J by 2 bases, with 9 bases left in between. CDR1 SEHNR and CDR2 FQNEAQ come from the germline V gene (reference sequence). The CDR3 loop reads CASSSGVAYNEQFF. The CDR3 DNA sequence: TGTGCCAGCAGCTCAGGGGTAGCCTACAATGAGCAGTTCTTC.